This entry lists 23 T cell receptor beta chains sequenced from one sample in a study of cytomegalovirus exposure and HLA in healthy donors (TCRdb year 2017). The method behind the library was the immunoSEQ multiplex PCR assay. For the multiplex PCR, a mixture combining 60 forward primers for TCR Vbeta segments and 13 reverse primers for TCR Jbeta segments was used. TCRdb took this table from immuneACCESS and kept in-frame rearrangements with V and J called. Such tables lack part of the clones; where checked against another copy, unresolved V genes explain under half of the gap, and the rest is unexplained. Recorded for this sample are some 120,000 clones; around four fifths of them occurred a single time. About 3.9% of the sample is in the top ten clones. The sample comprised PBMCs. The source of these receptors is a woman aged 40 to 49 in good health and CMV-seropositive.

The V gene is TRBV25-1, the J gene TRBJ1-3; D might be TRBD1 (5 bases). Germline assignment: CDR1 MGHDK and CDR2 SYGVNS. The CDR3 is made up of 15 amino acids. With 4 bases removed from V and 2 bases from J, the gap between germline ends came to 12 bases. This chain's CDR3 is CASSGAGWAGNTIYF. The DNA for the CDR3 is TGTGCCAGCAGTGGTGCAGGGTGGGCTGGAAACACCATATATTTT.

The DNA for the CDR3 is TGTGCCACCAGCAGAGGCATGGGACAAGCCTACGAGCAGTACTTC. Its translation: CATSRGMGQAYEQYF. V usage is TRBV15 and J usage is TRBJ2-7, with D maybe TRBD1 (6 bases). This CDR3 comprises 15 residues. Looked up from germline, CDR1 is LNHNV and CDR2 is YYDKDF (reference sequence). Trimming took off 1 base at V and 2 bases at J, with 12 bases between the two ends.

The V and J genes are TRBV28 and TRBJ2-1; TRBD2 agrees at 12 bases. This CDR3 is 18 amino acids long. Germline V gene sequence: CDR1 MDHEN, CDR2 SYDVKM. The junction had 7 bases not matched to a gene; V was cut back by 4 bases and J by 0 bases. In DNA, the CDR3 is TGTGCCAGCAGTTCGACCGGACTAGCGGGATCCTCCTACAATGAGCAGTTCTTC. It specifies CASSSTGLAGSSYNEQFF.

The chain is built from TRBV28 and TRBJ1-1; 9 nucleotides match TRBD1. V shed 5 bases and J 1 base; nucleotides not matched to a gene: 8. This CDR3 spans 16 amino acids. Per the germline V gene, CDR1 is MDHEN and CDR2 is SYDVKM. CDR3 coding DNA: TGTGCCAGCAGTACATTTATGACAGGGGGGAACACTGAAGCTTTCTTT. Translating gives CASSTFMTGGNTEAFF. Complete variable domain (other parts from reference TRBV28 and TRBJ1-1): DVKVTQSSRYLVKRTGEKVFLECVQDMDHENMFWYRQDPGLGLRLIYFSYDVKMKEKGDIPEGYSVSREKKERFSLILESASTNQTSMYLCASSTFMTGGNTEAFFGQGTRLTVV.

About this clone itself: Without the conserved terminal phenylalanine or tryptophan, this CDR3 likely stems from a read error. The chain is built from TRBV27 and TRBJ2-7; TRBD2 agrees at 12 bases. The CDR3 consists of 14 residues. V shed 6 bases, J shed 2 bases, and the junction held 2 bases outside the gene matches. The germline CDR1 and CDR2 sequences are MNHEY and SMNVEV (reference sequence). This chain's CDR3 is CASRSSGRAYEQYL. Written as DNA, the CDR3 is TGTGCCAGCAGATCTAGCGGGAGGGCCTACGAGCAGTACCTC.

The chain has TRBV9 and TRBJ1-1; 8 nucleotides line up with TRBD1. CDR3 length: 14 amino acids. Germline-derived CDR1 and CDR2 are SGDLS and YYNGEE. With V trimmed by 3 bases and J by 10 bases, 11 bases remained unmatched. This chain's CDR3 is CASSAGGPGYRAFF. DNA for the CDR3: TGTGCCAGCAGCGCAGGGGGCCCAGGTTACCGAGCTTTCTTT.

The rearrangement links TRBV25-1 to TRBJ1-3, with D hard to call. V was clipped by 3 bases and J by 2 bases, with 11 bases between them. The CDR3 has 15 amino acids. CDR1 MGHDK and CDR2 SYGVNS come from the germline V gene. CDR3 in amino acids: CASSDLLQPGNTIYF. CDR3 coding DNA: TGTGCCAGCAGTGACCTTTTACAACCTGGAAACACCATATATTTT.

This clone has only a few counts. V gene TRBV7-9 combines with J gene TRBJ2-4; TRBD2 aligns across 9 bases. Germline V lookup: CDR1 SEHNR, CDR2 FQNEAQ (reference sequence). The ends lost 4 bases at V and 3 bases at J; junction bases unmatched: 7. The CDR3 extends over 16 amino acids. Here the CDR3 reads CASSSSAGGHKNIQYF. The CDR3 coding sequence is TGTGCCAGCAGCTCGAGTGCGGGGGGGCACAAAAACATTCAGTACTTC.

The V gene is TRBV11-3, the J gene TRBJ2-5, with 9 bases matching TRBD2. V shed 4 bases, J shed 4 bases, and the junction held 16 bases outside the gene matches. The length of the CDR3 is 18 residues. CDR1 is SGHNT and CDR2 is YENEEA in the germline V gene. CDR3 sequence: CASSSPRLAGTDRETQYF. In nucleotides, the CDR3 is TGTGCCAGCAGCTCTCCTCGTCTAGCGGGGACAGACCGAGAGACCCAGTACTTC.

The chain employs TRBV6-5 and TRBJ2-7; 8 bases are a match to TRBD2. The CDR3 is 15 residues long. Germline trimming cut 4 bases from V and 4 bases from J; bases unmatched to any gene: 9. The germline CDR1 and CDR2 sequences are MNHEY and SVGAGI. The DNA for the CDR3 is TGTGCCAGCAGTTCAAGCAGCGGGAGCCGATACGAGCAGTACTTC. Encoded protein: CASSSSSGSRYEQYF.

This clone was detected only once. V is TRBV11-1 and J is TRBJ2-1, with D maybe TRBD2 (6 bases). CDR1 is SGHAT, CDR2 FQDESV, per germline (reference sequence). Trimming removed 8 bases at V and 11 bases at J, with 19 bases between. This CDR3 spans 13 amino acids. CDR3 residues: CASSLRDSLQQFF. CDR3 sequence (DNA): TGTGCCAGCTCCCTCAGGGACTCCCTCCAGCAGTTCTTC.

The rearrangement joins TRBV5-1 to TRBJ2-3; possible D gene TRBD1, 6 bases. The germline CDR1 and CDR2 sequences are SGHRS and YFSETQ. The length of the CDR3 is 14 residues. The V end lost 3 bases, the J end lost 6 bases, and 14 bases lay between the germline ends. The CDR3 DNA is TGCGCCAGCAGCTACGTAGGGGGATCTGATACGCAGTATTTT. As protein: CASSYVGGSDTQYF.

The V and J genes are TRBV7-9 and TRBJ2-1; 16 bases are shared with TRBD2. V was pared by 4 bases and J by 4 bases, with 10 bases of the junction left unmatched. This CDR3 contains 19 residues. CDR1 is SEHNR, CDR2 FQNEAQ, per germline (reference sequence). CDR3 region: CASSYLPGLAGGGYNEQFF. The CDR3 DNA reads TGTGCCAGCAGCTACCTCCCGGGACTAGCGGGAGGGGGTTACAATGAGCAGTTCTTC.

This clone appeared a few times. In DNA, the CDR3 is TGTGCCAGCAGCCCTCCTAGGGGGTTGGCCAAAAACATTCAGTACTTC. It yields the protein CASSPPRGLAKNIQYF. The V and J genes are TRBV16 and TRBJ2-4; the D gene is possibly TRBD1 (6 bases). This CDR3 region has 16 residues. Trimming removed 4 bases from V and 1 base from J, with 14 bases in between. Germline V lookup: CDR1 KGHSY, CDR2 FQNENV.

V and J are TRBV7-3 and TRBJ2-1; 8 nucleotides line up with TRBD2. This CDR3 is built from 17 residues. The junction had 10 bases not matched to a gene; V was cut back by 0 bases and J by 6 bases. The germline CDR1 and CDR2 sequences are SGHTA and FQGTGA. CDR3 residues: CASSLTLPGLGGNEQFF. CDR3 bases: TGTGCCAGCAGCTTAACGCTGCCGGGACTAGGAGGCAATGAGCAGTTCTTC.

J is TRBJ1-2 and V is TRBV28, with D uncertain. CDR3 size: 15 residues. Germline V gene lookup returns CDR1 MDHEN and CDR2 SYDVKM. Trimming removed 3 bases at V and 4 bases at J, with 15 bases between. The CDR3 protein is CASSFPTPKSYGYTF. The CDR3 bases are TGTGCCAGCAGTTTCCCCACTCCTAAAAGCTATGGCTACACCTTC.

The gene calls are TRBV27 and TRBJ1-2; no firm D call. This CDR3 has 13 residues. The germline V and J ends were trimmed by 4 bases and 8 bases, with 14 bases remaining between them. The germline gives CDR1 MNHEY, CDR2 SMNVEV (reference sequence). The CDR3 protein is CASSSSPGRGYTF. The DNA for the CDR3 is TGTGCCAGCAGTTCCAGTCCGGGTCGGGGCTACACCTTC.

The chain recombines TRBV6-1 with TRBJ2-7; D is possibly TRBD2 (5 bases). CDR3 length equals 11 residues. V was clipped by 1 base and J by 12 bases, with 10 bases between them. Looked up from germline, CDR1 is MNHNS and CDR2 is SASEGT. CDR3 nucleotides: TGTGCCAGCAGTGAAGGGACTTTGTTGTACTTC. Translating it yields CASSEGTLLYF.

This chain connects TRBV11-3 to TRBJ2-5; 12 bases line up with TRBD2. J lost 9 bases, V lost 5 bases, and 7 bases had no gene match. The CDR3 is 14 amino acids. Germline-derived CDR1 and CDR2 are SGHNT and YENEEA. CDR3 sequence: CASSPTSGSWAQYF. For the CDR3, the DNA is TGTGCCAGCAGCCCGACTAGCGGGAGTTGGGCCCAGTACTTC.

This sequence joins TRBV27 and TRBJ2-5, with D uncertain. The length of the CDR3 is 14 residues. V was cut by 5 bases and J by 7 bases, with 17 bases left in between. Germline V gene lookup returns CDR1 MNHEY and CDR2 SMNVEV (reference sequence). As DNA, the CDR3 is TGTGCCAGCAGTAGTCCAGGTCCCGGCTCGACCCAGTACTTC. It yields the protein CASSSPGPGSTQYF.

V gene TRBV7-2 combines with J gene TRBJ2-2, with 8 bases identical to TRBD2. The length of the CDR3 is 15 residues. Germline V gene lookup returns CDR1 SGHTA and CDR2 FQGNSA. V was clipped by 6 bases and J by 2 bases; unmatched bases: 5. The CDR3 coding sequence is TGTGCCAGCAGTTGGCGGGAGGTCAACACCGGGGAGCTGTTTTTT. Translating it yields CASSWREVNTGELFF.

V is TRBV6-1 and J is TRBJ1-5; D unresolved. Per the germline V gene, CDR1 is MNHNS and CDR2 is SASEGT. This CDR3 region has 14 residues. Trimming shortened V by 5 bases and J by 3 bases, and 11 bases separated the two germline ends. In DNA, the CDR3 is TGTGCCAGCAGTCCTCTACTTAACAATCAGCCCCAGCATTTT. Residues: CASSPLLNNQPQHF.

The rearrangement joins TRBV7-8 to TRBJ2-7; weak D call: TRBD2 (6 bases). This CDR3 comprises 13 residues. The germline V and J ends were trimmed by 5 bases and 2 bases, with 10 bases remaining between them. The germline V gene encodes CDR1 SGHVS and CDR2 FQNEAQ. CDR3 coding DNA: TGTGCCAGCAGCCAAGGCGGGGCCTACGAGCAGTACTTC. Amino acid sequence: CASSQGGAYEQYF.